What follows describes a single T cell receptor (beta chain). Its antigen is unknown. Deletions cut 4 bases from V and 1 base from J, with 14 bases between. The germline V gene encodes CDR1 SGHDT and CDR2 YYEEEE. This CDR3 comprises 15 residues. The sample originates from a study of shared clonotypes between healthy human individuals. General study results and limits: At large depth, rarefaction still showed sorted-subset sequencing to be incomplete. The study generally estimated greater richness for naive than memory subsets.

CD8 cells classed as naive were CD45RO-negative and positively selected for CCR7, excluding terminally differentiated effector memory CD45RA+ cells. Participating donors were healthy, HIV-negative adults free of recent acute infections or vaccinations. Per the study methods: In the immunoSEQ data, sequences were junction-only and lacked quality scores, so filtering differed. Using immunoSEQ multiplex PCR, the repertoire was profiled, and TCRdb retains in-frame clones only, with some absent. That table gives V, J and clone size, and the DNA gave D and trimming. This sample has some 2,000,000 clones; around 96% occur once, and the top ten carry 0.9% to 1.4%.

The sample consisted of naive CD8+ T cells sorted from blood. This receptor was identified in a man aged 18 to 30 in good health. The gene calls are TRBV5-6 and TRBJ1-1; D is perhaps TRBD1 (5 bases). For the CDR3, the DNA is TGTGCCAGCAGCCACAAGGACAAAGCGAACACTGAAGCTTTCTTT. It specifies CASSHKDKANTEAFF.